The next 10 T cell receptor beta chains were all read from a single sample in a study of molecular identifiers for immune sequencing clone quantification. TCRdb redid the calling of the PCR reads with MiXCR, one entry per CDR3 protein. The repertoire consists of more than 50,000 distinct CDR3 sequences, with around 20% occurring once and the leading ten covering 1.1% to 1.5%. Sequencing was performed on naive CD8+ T cells from blood, with Jurkat cell RNA spiked in. Subset given: FACS-sorted CD8+CD4-CCR7+CD45RA+ naive T cells. Receptors were obtained from a human donor in good health. Some libraries in this study had Jurkat cell RNA spiked in.

Regarding this clonotype: This may come from a read error, since a much larger clone is one base off. The rearrangement joins TRBV19 to TRBJ2-7; TRBD2 matches at 12 bases. Germline assignment: CDR1 LNHDA and CDR2 SQIVND (reference sequence). The CDR3 is 15 amino acids. CDR3 region: CASSPSTSGSHEQNF. In nucleotides, the CDR3 is TGTGCCAGTAGTCCTTCGACTAGCGGGAGTCACGAGCAGAACTTC.

This clonotype was counted many times. J is TRBJ1-4 and V is TRBV6-6; 9 nucleotides agree with TRBD1. V lost 5 bases to trimming and J lost 6 bases; unmatched junction nucleotides: 16. From germline, CDR1 is MNHNY and CDR2 SVGAGI (reference sequence). This CDR3 contains 18 residues. CDR3 protein: CASSPGTGIIGKYEKLFF. In DNA form, the CDR3 reads TGTGCCAGCAGTCCCGGGACAGGGATCATAGGGAAGTATGAAAAACTGTTTTTT.

There are many counts of this clonotype. The V gene is TRBV4-1, the J gene TRBJ2-3; D not certain. V gave up 0 bases and J gave up 3 bases, with 16 bases separating them. Germline CDR1 and CDR2: MGHRA and YSYEKL. The length of the CDR3 is 17 residues. Here the CDR3 DNA reads TGCGCCAGCAGCCAAGATCTTGGAAGAAGGGCAACAGATACGCAGTATTTT. Translation: CASSQDLGRRATDTQYF.

In regard to this clonotype: This clone may be a read error of a much larger clone one base away. V is TRBV27 and J is TRBJ2-7; 7 bases agree with TRBD2. This CDR3 comprises 14 residues. Germline loops: CDR1 MNHEY, CDR2 SMNVEV (reference sequence). The J segment lost 2 bases and the V segment lost 5 bases, leaving 6 bases of the junction unmatched. The CDR3 protein is CASSPSGTPYEQYF. The CDR3 DNA sequence: TGTGCCAGCAGTCCCAGCGGGACGCCCTACGAGCAGTACTTC.

This clonotype has ten or more counts. The rearrangement uses TRBV7-9 and TRBJ2-3; a weak D match, TRBD1 (6 bases). The V and J ends lost 4 bases and 0 bases respectively, with 14 bases between them. The CDR3 loop spans 16 amino acids. Germline V gene lookup returns CDR1 SEHNR and CDR2 FQNEAQ (reference sequence). CDR3 sequence: CASSSTGTQSTDTQYF. In DNA, the CDR3 is TGTGCCAGCAGCTCTACCGGGACACAGAGCACAGATACGCAGTATTTT.

The chain carries TRBV5-6 and TRBJ1-1; maybe TRBD1 (6 bases). CDR1 SGHDT and CDR2 YYEEEE come from the germline V gene. The CDR3 has 14 amino acids. Trimming shortened V by 3 bases and J by 0 bases, and 9 bases separated the two germline ends. CDR3 residues: CASSWGDMNTEAFF. The CDR3, as DNA: TGTGCCAGCAGCTGGGGGGACATGAACACTGAAGCTTTCTTT.

This clonotype appeared a few times. The chain links TRBV6-2 or TRBV6-3 to TRBJ1-1, with D uncertain. Trimming took off 3 bases at V and 4 bases at J, with 6 bases between the two ends. This CDR3 is built from 12 residues. CDR1 and CDR2 (germline): MNHEY, SVGEGT. CDR3 nucleotides: TGTGCCAGCAGTTATATGGGCACTGAAGCTTTCTTT. Translated: CASSYMGTEAFF.

In its sample, this clonotype was seen many times. The chain joins TRBV5-1 to TRBJ2-7; TRBD1 matches at 8 bases. V gave up 1 base and J gave up 1 base; unmatched junction bases: 19. CDR3 length: 20 amino acids. Germline V lookup: CDR1 SGHRS, CDR2 YFSETQ. Here the CDR3 reads CASSLTLDRVSGERSYEQYF. As DNA, the CDR3 is TGCGCCAGCAGCTTGACCCTGGACAGGGTATCGGGCGAAAGATCCTACGAGCAGTACTTC.

This clonotype was recorded a few times. The CDR3 nucleotides are TGTGCCACCAGTGATCTCCCAGGGATGACAGGGTCGGGCAATGAGCAGTTCTTC. This sequence encodes CATSDLPGMTGSGNEQFF. This chain connects TRBV24-1 to TRBJ2-1, with TRBD1 identical over 7 bases. Germline assignment: CDR1 KGHDR and CDR2 SFDVKD. This CDR3 region has 18 residues. V lost 3 bases to trimming and J lost 6 bases; unmatched junction nucleotides: 16.

Turning to this clonotype: A much larger clonotype is one base distant, so this may be a read error. The chain links TRBV30 to TRBJ1-5; no clear D. V dropped 0 bases and J dropped 2 bases, with 11 bases sitting between them. Germline CDR1 GTSNPN, CDR2 SVGIG (reference sequence). CDR3 length equals 15 residues. This CDR3 is CAWSVSVLGNQPQHF. As DNA, the CDR3 is TGTGCCTGGAGTGTTTCAGTGTTGGGCAATCAGCCCCAGCATTTT. Filled out from reference TRBV30 and TRBJ1-5, the complete variable domain reads SQTIHQWPATLVQPVGSPLSLECTVEGTSNPNLYWYRQAAGRGLQLLFYSVGIGQISSEVPQNLSASRPQDRQFILSSKKLLLSDSGFYLCAWSVSVLGNQPQHFGDGTRLSIL.